The 32 T cell receptor beta chains in this list originate from one sample, sequenced in a study of persistence of HIV-infected CD4 T cells. This nonspecific control used anti-CD3/anti-CD28 bead stimulation of CD4+ T cells. Responding CD4+ T cells were sorted by upregulation of both CD40 ligand and CD69. Which antigens these TCRs recognize remains unknown. This was the immunoSEQ version 4 assay in survey mode. Profiling relied on immunoSEQ multiplex PCR, and the TCRdb table lists in-frame clones only, not all of them. Here the sample spans roughly 43,000 clones, approximately 88% being singletons. Material: CD4+ T cells sorted from PBMCs after approximately 20-hour stimulation, obtained from a patient who received antiretroviral therapy. The source of these receptors is an adult man with HIV who was CMV-seropositive.

The chain has TRBV19 and TRBJ1-5; tentative D call: TRBD1 (6 bases). This CDR3 is 17 amino acids long. V was shortened by 3 bases and J by 0 bases, with 15 bases between the two germline ends. The germline gives CDR1 LNHDA, CDR2 SQIVND (reference sequence). This CDR3 reads CASSIRGRGHSNQPQHF. DNA of the CDR3: TGTGCCAGTAGTATTAGGGGGAGGGGACATAGCAATCAGCCCCAGCATTTT.

This chain uses TRBV28 with TRBJ1-5; 7 positions match TRBD1. The trim removed 6 bases at V and 11 bases at J, leaving 19 bases unmatched. Germline V gene lookup returns CDR1 MDHEN and CDR2 SYDVKM. The CDR3 is 16 residues long. DNA of the CDR3: TGTGCCAGCAGACCACTTACCGGGACAGCTGTTAAGTCCCAGCATTTT. This codes for CASRPLTGTAVKSQHF.

The V gene is TRBV12-3 or TRBV12-4, the J gene TRBJ1-2; 7 bases agree with TRBD1. The CDR3 contains 12 residues. V lost 6 bases, J lost 7 bases, and 5 bases stayed unmatched. CDR3 protein: CASSLGQFGYTF. Here the CDR3 DNA reads TGTGCCAGCAGCCTGGGACAGTTTGGCTACACCTTC.

This clone has only a few counts. The CDR3 region is CASSDGFSNNSPLHF. Written as DNA, the CDR3 is TGTGCCAGCAGTGATGGGTTTTCAAATAATTCACCCCTCCACTTT. The chain employs TRBV2 and TRBJ1-6, with D hard to call. V lost 3 bases, J lost 5 bases, and 11 bases lay in between. Germline V gene sequence: CDR1 SNHLY, CDR2 FYNNEI. The CDR3 spans 15 residues.

V and J are TRBV12-3 or TRBV12-4 and TRBJ1-3; D is uncertain. There are 12 residues in the CDR3. V gave up 6 bases and J gave up 3 bases, with 6 bases separating them. The CDR3 coding sequence is TGTGCCAGCAGGACGGTTGGAAACACCATATATTTT. Translation: CASRTVGNTIYF.

The gene calls are TRBV2 and TRBJ1-5; D gene unclear. The CDR3 is 12 amino acids. V was clipped by 6 bases and J by 11 bases, with 14 bases between them. Germline lookup yields CDR1 SNHLY and CDR2 FYNNEI. In nucleotides, the CDR3 is TGTGCCAGCAGCTTCGCAGGCTTGGCCCAGCATTTT. This codes for CASSFAGLAQHF.

The gene calls are TRBV6-5 and TRBJ2-7, with 8 bases identical to TRBD1. Germline lookup yields CDR1 MNHEY and CDR2 SVGAGI. V lost 9 bases and J lost 4; bases outside the gene matches: 11. The CDR3 runs 14 residues. Here the CDR3 reads CASLTAGGGYEQYF. Written as DNA, the CDR3 is TGTGCCAGTCTTACTGCAGGGGGCGGGTACGAGCAGTACTTC.

This chain links TRBV2 with TRBJ2-2; D not certain. V lost 4 bases and J lost 7, with 4 bases in between. CDR1 and CDR2 (germline): SNHLY, FYNNEI. This CDR3 comprises 11 residues. The CDR3 region is CASSGDGELFF. In DNA form, the CDR3 reads TGTGCCAGCAGTGGGGACGGGGAGCTGTTTTTT.

The chain combines TRBV5-5 with TRBJ2-1; 8 nucleotides align to TRBD1. With 0 bases clipped from V and 5 bases from J, the junction kept 4 bases outside the gene matches. The CDR3 is 15 residues long. CDR1 is SGHKS, CDR2 YYEKEE, per germline (reference sequence). For the CDR3, the DNA is TGTGCCAGCAGCTTGGTGACAGGGGTTAACAATGAGCAGTTCTTC. This encodes CASSLVTGVNNEQFF. Supplemented by reference TRBV5-5 and TRBJ2-1, the full variable domain reads DAGVTQSPTHLIKTRGQQVTLRCSPISGHKSVSWYQQVLGQGPQFIFQYYEKEERGRGNFPDRFSARQFPNYSSELNVNALLLGDSALYLCASSLVTGVNNEQFFGPGTRLTVL.

V and J are TRBV7-8 and TRBJ2-7; D tentatively fits TRBD1 or TRBD2 (5 bases each). With 0 bases removed from V and 9 bases from J, the gap between germline ends came to 12 bases. This CDR3 is 13 amino acids long. Germline assignment: CDR1 SGHVS and CDR2 FQNEAQ. As DNA, the CDR3 is TGTGCCAGCAGCTTAGCCGGGACCAGGGTGCAGTACTTC. This translates into CASSLAGTRVQYF.

The genes are TRBV20-1 and TRBJ1-3; possible D gene TRBD1, 5 bases. Germline V lookup: CDR1 DFQATT, CDR2 SNEGSKA (reference sequence). This CDR3 comprises 15 residues. Between the trimmed V and J ends, which lost 3 bases and 5 bases, there was a span of 17 bases. The CDR3 here is CSASRDSRRRNTIYF. The CDR3 DNA follows: TGCAGTGCTAGTCGGGACTCCAGGAGGAGAAACACCATATATTTT.

The chain joins TRBV5-1 to TRBJ1-6; 12 bases are shared with TRBD1. This CDR3 contains 16 residues. V shed 0 bases and J 8 bases; nucleotides not matched to a gene: 3. Looked up from germline, CDR1 is SGHRS and CDR2 is YFSETQ. CDR3 nucleotides: TGCGCCAGCAGCTTGGACCGGGACAGGGGGCATTCACCCCTCCACTTT. Translated, it gives CASSLDRDRGHSPLHF. Based on the CDR3 plus reference TRBV5-1 and TRBJ1-6, the full variable domain is KAGVTQTPRYLIKTRGQQVTLSCSPISGHRSVSWYQQTPGQGLQFLFEYFSETQRNKGNFPGRFSGRQFSNSRSEMNVSTLELGDSALYLCASSLDRDRGHSPLHFGNGTRLTVT.

This clone appeared once. The chain recombines TRBV27 with TRBJ2-2; D may be TRBD1 (6 bases). From germline, CDR1 is MNHEY and CDR2 SMNVEV (reference sequence). Trimming pared 1 base from V and 2 bases from J, leaving 17 bases between. The CDR3 has 18 amino acids. The CDR3 nucleotides are TGTGCCAGCAGTTTATTGGGGTTGGGCAGGGGTAACACCGGGGAGCTGTTTTTT. Amino acid sequence: CASSLLGLGRGNTGELFF.

The chain uses TRBV18 and TRBJ2-3; 7 nucleotides line up with TRBD1. The CDR3 loop spans 16 amino acids. In germline, CDR1 is KGHSH, CDR2 LQKENI. V dropped 5 bases and J dropped 0; count of bases not matched to a gene: 8. The CDR3 is CASSGRDRASTDTQYF. The CDR3 nucleotides are TGTGCCAGCTCAGGTCGGGACAGAGCAAGCACAGATACGCAGTATTTT.

The genes are TRBV7-9 and TRBJ1-2; 7 nucleotides match TRBD1. The V gene end was trimmed by 5 bases and the J gene end by 3 bases; junction bases not matched to a gene: 9. The CDR3 covers 15 residues. Germline lookup yields CDR1 SEHNR and CDR2 FQNEAQ (reference sequence). The CDR3 spells CASSRGQLSDYGYTF. DNA for the CDR3: TGTGCCAGCAGCCGGGGACAGTTGTCAGACTATGGCTACACCTTC.

The V gene is TRBV6-6, the J gene TRBJ2-7; the match to TRBD1 covers 8 bases. The V gene end was trimmed by 2 bases and the J gene end by 2 bases; junction bases not matched to a gene: 5. The CDR3 contains 15 residues. Germline lookup yields CDR1 MNHNY and CDR2 SVGAGI (reference sequence). The CDR3: CASSYGVRGPYEQYF. The CDR3 DNA reads as TGTGCCAGCAGTTACGGGGTCAGGGGGCCCTACGAGCAGTACTTC.

This clone has only one observation. The J gene is TRBJ1-2, the V gene TRBV24-1; the match to TRBD1 covers 9 bases. The CDR3 extends over 16 amino acids. After removal of 6 bases from V and 6 bases from J, the junction contained 13 bases not matched to a gene. From germline, CDR1 is KGHDR and CDR2 SFDVKD. CDR3 DNA sequence: TGTGCCACCAGTCCTGACGTCGGGACAGGGCGGAATGGCTACACCTTC. This encodes CATSPDVGTGRNGYTF.

The gene calls are TRBV3-1 (or the pseudogene TRBV3-2) and TRBJ2-1, with 8 bases aligning to TRBD2. Trimming cost V 4 bases and J 7 bases; bases outside gene matches: 9. Germline values: CDR1 LGHDT, CDR2 YNNKEL (reference sequence). The CDR3 has 15 amino acids. CDR3 amino acids: CASSPGTSQGNEQFF. CDR3 bases: TGTGCCAGCAGCCCCGGGACTAGTCAGGGAAATGAGCAGTTCTTC.

The chain recombines TRBV18 with TRBJ2-1, with D possibly TRBD1 on 6 matching bases. Germline CDR1 KGHSH, CDR2 LQKENI. The CDR3 has 17 amino acids. V lost 4 bases and J 6 bases, leaving 22 bases between the germline ends. The DNA for the CDR3 is TGTGCCAGCTCACGAAAGGCCACCGGGGACATTTTCAATGAGCAGTTCTTC. Its translation: CASSRKATGDIFNEQFF.

The chain couples TRBV4-2 to TRBJ2-3; D is possibly TRBD2 (6 bases). V was pared by 2 bases and J by 0 bases, with 15 bases between. From germline, CDR1 is LGHNA and CDR2 YNFKEQ. The length of the CDR3 is 17 residues. CDR3 DNA: TGTGCCAGCAGCCAACCCGGACGGGGGACTAGCACAGATACGCAGTATTTT. It specifies CASSQPGRGTSTDTQYF.

The CDR3 sequence: CASSKDRIYGYTF. In DNA, the CDR3 is TGTGCCAGCAGCAAGGACAGAATATATGGCTACACCTTC. The chain recombines TRBV6-5 with TRBJ1-2, with TRBD1 as a possible D gene (6 bases). This CDR3 is 13 amino acids long. Trimming shortened V by 6 bases and J by 5 bases, and 13 bases separated the two germline ends. The germline V gene encodes CDR1 MNHEY and CDR2 SVGAGI.

This chain links TRBV5-5 with TRBJ1-5, with D hard to call. Between the trimmed V and J ends, which lost 4 bases and 0 bases, there was a span of 8 bases. This CDR3 is 14 amino acids long. Germline values: CDR1 SGHKS, CDR2 YYEKEE (reference sequence). The CDR3 loop is CASSPTDSNQPQHF. CDR3 nucleotide sequence: TGTGCCAGCAGCCCCACAGATAGCAATCAGCCCCAGCATTTT.

J is TRBJ2-2 and V is TRBV5-5; 9 bases align to TRBD1. Trimming cost V 6 bases and J 7 bases; bases outside gene matches: 10. This CDR3 spans 15 amino acids. CDR1 SGHKS and CDR2 YYEKEE come from the germline V gene (reference sequence). The CDR3 DNA reads TGTGCCAGCACCCAGAGACAGGGGGGAGGCGGGGAGCTGTTTTTT. Encoded protein: CASTQRQGGGGELFF.

V usage is TRBV10-2 and J usage is TRBJ2-7; the D gene is possibly TRBD2 (7 bases). The length of the CDR3 is 14 residues. The ends were cut back, 3 bases at V and 7 bases at J, with 16 bases in the middle. Germline CDR1 is WSHSY and CDR2 is SAAADI. CDR3 DNA sequence: TGCGCCAGCAGTGAACAGGGACTACTACGAGAGCAGTACTTC. As protein: CASSEQGLLREQYF.

The chain recombines TRBV27 with TRBJ1-2, with D maybe TRBD1 (5 bases). Trimming removed 6 bases from V and 2 bases from J, with 10 bases in between. The CDR3 runs 13 residues. Germline loops: CDR1 MNHEY, CDR2 SMNVEV (reference sequence). CDR3 nucleotide sequence: TGTGCCAGCAGGCAGCAGGGAAACTATGGCTACACCTTC. Residues: CASRQQGNYGYTF.

The chain recombines TRBV28 with TRBJ1-2; D not certain. Germline V lookup: CDR1 MDHEN, CDR2 SYDVKM. Trimming took 4 bases from V and 6 from J, leaving 15 bases between them. This CDR3 comprises 14 residues. CDR3 in amino acids: CASSSAEGPHGYTF. The CDR3 DNA reads as TGTGCCAGCAGTTCGGCCGAGGGTCCCCATGGCTACACCTTC.

This clone was counted between two and nine times. The chain joins TRBV5-1 to TRBJ1-2; the D gene is possibly TRBD1 (5 bases). V dropped 0 bases and J dropped 0 bases, with 9 bases sitting between them. There are 15 residues in the CDR3. CDR1 SGHRS and CDR2 YFSETQ come from the germline V gene. CDR3 in amino acids: CASSLVGGTNYGYTF. CDR3 nucleotide sequence: TGCGCCAGCAGCTTGGTGGGGGGAACTAACTATGGCTACACCTTC.

This chain links TRBV7-9 with TRBJ1-2; D is perhaps TRBD1 (5 bases). The CDR3 is 14 amino acids. The germline gives CDR1 SEHNR, CDR2 FQNEAQ (reference sequence). With 0 bases removed from V and 8 bases from J, the gap between germline ends came to 13 bases. The CDR3 sequence: CASSLAVGGNGYTF. The CDR3 DNA reads TGTGCCAGCAGCTTAGCGGTTGGGGGGAACGGCTACACCTTC.

This chain uses TRBV6-1 with TRBJ1-5, with D unresolved. Germline V gene data show CDR1 as MNHNS and CDR2 as SASEGT. Trimming took off 1 base at V and 2 bases at J, with 9 bases between the two ends. This CDR3 is built from 15 residues. CDR3 nucleotide sequence: TGTGCCAGCAGTGAAGTCAACAGAGGCAATCAGCCCCAGCATTTT. This sequence encodes CASSEVNRGNQPQHF.

This chain uses TRBV7-2 with TRBJ1-5; 7 bases are a match to TRBD1. The CDR3 consists of 15 residues. V dropped 0 bases and J dropped 6; count of bases not matched to a gene: 5. The germline V gene has CDR1 SGHTA and CDR2 FQGNSA. In DNA form, the CDR3 reads TGTGCCAGCAGCTTAGCGACAGGGAGGTCTCAGCCCCAGCATTTT. As protein: CASSLATGRSQPQHF.

The chain combines TRBV7-2 with TRBJ1-5; D may be TRBD1 (5 bases). CDR1 is SGHTA, CDR2 FQGNSA, per germline. The CDR3 extends over 17 amino acids. Trimming stripped 0 bases from V and 3 bases from J, with 15 bases between. CDR3: CASSLAGTRGDNQPQHF. The CDR3 coding sequence is TGTGCCAGCAGCTTAGCGGGGACGAGGGGCGACAATCAGCCCCAGCATTTT.

The chain recombines TRBV18 with TRBJ1-3; 10 bases line up with TRBD1. Germline trimming cut 4 bases from V and 4 bases from J; bases unmatched to any gene: 4. Germline CDR1 reads KGHSH; CDR2 reads LQKENI. The CDR3 consists of 15 residues. CDR3 DNA sequence: TGTGCCAGCTCACGACAGGGGGCGTCAGGAAACACCATATATTTT. The encoded protein is CASSRQGASGNTIYF.